What follows are 26 T cell receptor beta chains derived from one specimen sequenced in a study of blood T cell repertoires in COVID-19. Libraries were prepared by immunoSEQ multiplex PCR; TCRdb keeps only in-frame clonotypes and omits some of them. Altogether more than 110,000 clones are present, 84% being singletons, with the ten largest covering approximately 5%. The material sequenced was PBMCs or T cells enriched from blood (not recorded which). The receptors derive from a middle-aged man with acute COVID-19.

This clone was observed once. This chain connects TRBV4-2 to TRBJ2-3; TRBD2 might be the D (6 bases). CDR3 size: 16 residues. From germline, CDR1 is LGHNA and CDR2 YNFKEQ. V was shortened by 0 bases and J by 2 bases, with 12 bases between the two germline ends. The CDR3 bases are TGTGCCAGCAGCCAAGATCTGGGGGGACCCACAGATACGCAGTATTTT. Protein sequence: CASSQDLGGPTDTQYF.

The chain couples TRBV11-3 to TRBJ2-2; TRBD2 agrees at 7 bases. The V segment lost 1 base and the J segment 4 bases; nucleotides outside the gene matches: 6. Germline CDR1 reads SGHNT; CDR2 reads YENEEA. The CDR3 runs to 16 residues. The CDR3 region is CASSLGGGSATGELFF. CDR3 DNA sequence: TGTGCCAGCAGCTTAGGTGGCGGGAGTGCCACCGGGGAGCTGTTTTTT.

This clone was counted a single time. This chain connects TRBV20-1 to TRBJ1-1, with D perhaps TRBD1 (6 bases). Germline CDR1 DFQATT, CDR2 SNEGSKA (reference sequence). Trimming left V 8 bases short and J 3 bases short, with 10 bases between. The CDR3 covers 11 residues. The CDR3 loop is CSSSGDTEAFF. DNA of the CDR3: TGCAGTTCTTCAGGGGACACTGAAGCTTTCTTT.

The gene calls are TRBV29-1 and TRBJ2-3; D is possibly TRBD2 (8 bases). The V and J ends lost 7 bases and 2 bases respectively, with 13 bases between them. The CDR3 has 13 amino acids. CDR1 is SQVTM, CDR2 ANQGSEA, per germline. The CDR3, as DNA: TGCAGCGCGGGAGGGACAGCCACAGATACGCAGTATTTT. Its protein product is CSAGGTATDTQYF.

This clone appeared a few times. The chain joins TRBV28 to TRBJ1-5; no definite D call. The CDR3 length is 14 residues. Germline values: CDR1 MDHEN, CDR2 SYDVKM. Trimming took 5 bases from V and 2 from J, leaving 10 bases between them. CDR3 bases: TGTGCCAGCAGTCGGTTGAACGGCAATCAGCCCCAGCATTTT. The encoded protein is CASSRLNGNQPQHF.

The V gene is TRBV19, the J gene TRBJ1-2; perhaps TRBD1 as D (6 bases). Germline-derived CDR1 and CDR2 are LNHDA and SQIVND (reference sequence). The CDR3 length is 14 residues. V lost 4 bases and J 2 bases, leaving 11 bases between the germline ends. The CDR3 sequence: CASSTQTGNYGYTF. The DNA of the CDR3 is TGTGCCAGTAGTACCCAAACAGGGAACTATGGCTACACCTTC.

This clone came up a few times. J is TRBJ2-5 and V is TRBV7-6; D gene uncertain. There are 13 residues in the CDR3. Germline assignment: CDR1 SGHVS and CDR2 FNYEAQ. The V and J ends lost 4 bases and 0 bases respectively, with 6 bases between them. The CDR3 sequence: CASSYTYQETQYF. DNA of the CDR3: TGTGCCAGCAGCTACACGTACCAAGAGACCCAGTACTTC.

The chain links TRBV7-2 to TRBJ1-3; weak D call: TRBD1 (5 bases). The CDR3 totals 14 residues. V was pared by 7 bases and J by 4 bases, with 14 bases between. Germline V gene lookup returns CDR1 SGHTA and CDR2 FQGNSA. This chain's CDR3 is CASTFQGDGNTIYF. CDR3 DNA: TGTGCCAGCACCTTTCAGGGTGACGGAAACACCATATATTTT.

J is TRBJ2-2 and V is TRBV2, with 8 bases lining up with TRBD1. Germline trimming cut 3 bases from V and 6 bases from J; bases unmatched to any gene: 3. This CDR3 is built from 14 residues. The germline gives CDR1 SNHLY, CDR2 FYNNEI. CDR3 bases: TGTGCCAGCAGTGACAGGGGGCGACCCGGGGAGCTGTTTTTT. Translated, it gives CASSDRGRPGELFF.

This chain connects TRBV3-1 (or the pseudogene TRBV3-2) to TRBJ2-1, with 11 nucleotides matching TRBD2. Germline assignment: CDR1 LGHDT and CDR2 YNNKEL (reference sequence). V was clipped by 3 bases and J by 2 bases; unmatched bases: 9. The CDR3 covers 18 residues. CDR3 bases: TGTGCCAGCAGCCATCTGACTAGCGGGGAAAGTCCCTACAATGAGCAGTTCTTC. This encodes CASSHLTSGESPYNEQFF.

This clone was picked up one time. V is TRBV19 and J is TRBJ2-1; 9 bases align to TRBD2. This CDR3 is built from 15 residues. Per germline, CDR1 LNHDA and CDR2 SQIVND (reference sequence). J gave up 1 base and V 5 bases, and 3 bases lay outside the gene matches. CDR3 nucleotides: TGTGCCAGTAGTCGAAGCGGGAGGTCCTACAATGAGCAGTTCTTC. Encoded protein: CASSRSGRSYNEQFF.

The chain uses TRBV7-2 and TRBJ2-5; 7 positions agree with TRBD1. After removal of 3 bases from V and 2 bases from J, the junction contained 3 bases not matched to a gene. Germline assignment: CDR1 SGHTA and CDR2 FQGNSA. The CDR3 length is 14 residues. CDR3 DNA: TGTGCCAGCAGCTTTGACAGGGCACAAGAGACCCAGTACTTC. This translates into CASSFDRAQETQYF.

The V and J genes are TRBV4-2 and TRBJ1-6; D call uncertain. Germline CDR1 LGHNA, CDR2 YNFKEQ. The CDR3 consists of 15 residues. V was cut by 1 base and J by 4 bases, with 8 bases left in between. The chain's CDR3 is CASSQAFLYNSPLHF. The CDR3 region has the DNA TGTGCCAGCAGCCAAGCTTTTCTTTATAATTCACCCCTCCACTTT.

The V and J genes are TRBV20-1 and TRBJ1-2; D perhaps matches TRBD1 (5 bases). This CDR3 spans 12 amino acids. Trimming left V 3 bases short and J 8 bases short, with 13 bases between. Germline CDR1 is DFQATT and CDR2 is SNEGSKA (reference sequence). The CDR3 loop reads CSASLTTEGYTF. The CDR3 region has the DNA TGCAGTGCTAGTCTTACGACAGAAGGCTACACCTTC.

The V call is TRBV24-1, the J call TRBJ2-3, with 9 bases matching TRBD1. The CDR3 has 15 amino acids. V shed 9 bases and J 2 bases; nucleotides not matched to a gene: 8. Germline assignment: CDR1 KGHDR and CDR2 SFDVKD. In nucleotides, the CDR3 is TGTGCCACCGGCAGCGGGACAGGGAACACAGATACGCAGTATTTT. It codes for CATGSGTGNTDTQYF.

In this sample, this clone turned up a few times. The V call is TRBV7-2, the J call TRBJ1-4; no clear D. V lost 1 base and J 6 bases, leaving 18 bases between the germline ends. This CDR3 has 17 amino acids. CDR1 SGHTA and CDR2 FQGNSA come from the germline V gene. The CDR3 DNA follows: TGTGCCAGCAGCTTAGGAGTAGGGAAAGGAGGAGATGAAAAACTGTTTTTT. This encodes CASSLGVGKGGDEKLFF.

The CDR3 here is CASSNSGTGDGLAGPPGQFF. For the CDR3, the DNA is TGTGCCAGCAGCAACTCCGGGACAGGGGATGGACTAGCGGGACCCCCGGGGCAGTTCTTC. V gene TRBV9 combines with J gene TRBJ2-1; 12 nucleotides match TRBD2. The V and J ends lost 4 bases and 12 bases, in that order; junction bases with no gene match: 26. From germline, CDR1 is SGDLS and CDR2 YYNGEE. The CDR3 length is 20 residues. The variable domain in full, with the rest retrieved from reference TRBV9 and TRBJ2-1, is DSGVTQTPKHLITATGQRVTLRCSPRSGDLSVYWYQQSLDQGLQFLIQYYNGEERAKGNILERFSAQQFPDLHSELNLSSLELGDSALYFCASSNSGTGDGLAGPPGQFFGPGTRLTVL.

The chain employs TRBV4-3 and TRBJ2-1, with D possibly matching TRBD2 (5 bases). CDR3 length equals 16 residues. V lost 1 base to trimming and J lost 0 bases, with 10 bases between them. The germline CDR1 and CDR2 sequences are LGHNA and YSLEER. The CDR3 DNA follows: TGCGCCAGCAGCCAAGTAGCGCAAAGCTCCTACAATGAGCAGTTCTTC. It yields the protein CASSQVAQSSYNEQFF.

The rearrangement joins TRBV5-4 to TRBJ1-4; D is unresolved. Trimming removed 0 bases at V and 8 bases at J, with 11 bases between. Germline V lookup: CDR1 SGHNT, CDR2 YYREEE (reference sequence). The length of the CDR3 is 14 residues. CDR3 loop: CASSLAGVPEKLFF. Written as DNA, the CDR3 is TGTGCCAGCAGCTTGGCCGGGGTTCCCGAAAAACTGTTTTTT.

This sequence joins TRBV5-4 and TRBJ2-1, with 15 bases that match TRBD2. The length of the CDR3 is 16 residues. V dropped 4 bases and J dropped 6; count of bases not matched to a gene: 5. Looked up from germline, CDR1 is SGHNT and CDR2 is YYREEE (reference sequence). CDR3 nucleotides: TGTGCCAGCAGCCCGGGACTAGCGGGGGGCGTCAATGAGCAGTTCTTC. It translates to CASSPGLAGGVNEQFF.

This chain uses TRBV2 with TRBJ2-7; D is possibly TRBD2 (6 bases). Trimming took off 3 bases at V and 1 base at J, with 13 bases between the two ends. In germline, CDR1 is SNHLY, CDR2 FYNNEI. The CDR3 runs to 15 residues. As DNA, the CDR3 is TGTGCCAGCAGTGAGTTGCGCGGGAAATCCTACGAGCAGTACTTC. It translates to CASSELRGKSYEQYF.

This clone was detected once. The V gene is TRBV3-1 (or the pseudogene TRBV3-2), the J gene TRBJ1-4, with D perhaps matching TRBD1 (6 bases). Looked up from germline, CDR1 is LGHDT and CDR2 is YNNKEL (reference sequence). The CDR3 sequence is 16 residues long. V gave up 5 bases and J gave up 4 bases, with 17 bases separating them. This CDR3 reads CASSELPQGFNEKLFF. CDR3 nucleotides: TGTGCCAGCAGCGAGCTTCCTCAGGGGTTTAATGAAAAACTGTTTTTT.

This chain joins TRBV6-1 and TRBJ2-3; a weak D match, TRBD1 (5 bases). CDR1 MNHNS and CDR2 SASEGT come from the germline V gene. V lost 3 bases to trimming and J lost 5 bases, with 18 bases between them. This CDR3 is 16 amino acids long. The CDR3 sequence: CASSDPWGQGGDTQYF. For the CDR3, the DNA is TGTGCCAGCAGTGACCCGTGGGGCCAGGGCGGAGATACGCAGTATTTT.

This clone was seen once. The gene calls are TRBV29-1 and TRBJ1-5, with 7 bases aligning to TRBD1. Trimming removed 0 bases from V and 6 bases from J; junction bases left unmatched: 5. Germline V gene data show CDR1 as SQVTM and CDR2 as ANQGSEA. This CDR3 spans 14 amino acids. CDR3 region: CSVEDGSGGQPQHF. The DNA of the CDR3 is TGCAGCGTTGAAGATGGGTCAGGGGGTCAGCCCCAGCATTTT.

V and J are TRBV7-2 and TRBJ1-3; D gene ambiguous. This CDR3 has 15 residues. The germline gives CDR1 SGHTA, CDR2 FQGNSA. V dropped 2 bases and J dropped 4 bases, with 12 bases sitting between them. The CDR3 loop is CASSLLRSSGNTIYF. The CDR3 DNA follows: TGTGCCAGCAGCTTATTGCGTTCGTCGGGAAACACCATATATTTT.

V usage is TRBV11-2 and J usage is TRBJ1-2, with a possible D match to TRBD1 (6 bases). The CDR3 has 13 residues. The germline V gene has CDR1 SGHAT and CDR2 FQNNGV. Trimming took off 4 bases at V and 2 bases at J, with 8 bases between the two ends. The CDR3 DNA is TGTGCCAGCAGCTCACAGGGCAACTATGGCTACACCTTC. Translation: CASSSQGNYGYTF.